This T cell receptor (beta chain) comes out of a study of identical twins (dated by TCRdb to 2016 to 2017). Background for the entire study: To test whether fetal clonotypes persist, this study deep-sequenced TCR alpha and beta repertoires from monozygotic twins, from unrelated adults of various ages, and from cord blood. Replicate twin experiments were performed at different times using different library preparation protocols to rule out contamination.

General findings and caveats noted by the study authors: A weaker excess of twin sharing was found in beta out-of-frame sequences because the signal-to-noise ratio was lowered by fewer shared sequences. Out-of-frame TCR alpha sequences shared between twins showed an excess of low generation-probability sequences compared with coincidental sharing between unrelated individuals. Fewer insertions were carried by abundant cord blood beta clonotypes; a weaker similar trend was observed in young adult naive repertoires, while no such trend was observed in memory repertoires. Because the same donors could not be followed over many years, conclusions were based on cross-sectional statistical analysis. Zero-insertion analyses could be partly confounded by invariant T cells such as MAIT and iNKT, though diverse VJ usage argued against such confounding for most clonotypes. In monozygotic twins, out-of-frame TCR alpha sharing was systematically underestimated by recombination models, although the models agreed with sharing between unrelated individuals.

All donors were healthy Caucasians. Three pairs of female monozygotic twins, all aged about 18 to 30 years, made up the twin cohort. Positive isolation kits from Invitrogen were used to isolate CD4+ and CD8+ T cell populations. This clonotype was observed a few times. This receptor's antigen is unknown. There are no base qualities to consult, and no much larger clone falls within one base. The germline V gene encodes CDR1 SGHDT and CDR2 YYEEEE. Trimming takes 3 bases off V and 6 bases off J; junction bases not matched to a gene: 10. There are 15 amino acids in the CDR3, from cysteine to phenylalanine inclusive. CDR3 DNA only is kept here, 45 bases in frame from base 1. The library was prepared using 5' RACE. Reads for this sample came from an Illumina HiSeq 2000. Template switching added a universal primer binding site, and the final cDNA carried a unique molecular identifier that allowed TCR cDNA molecules to be counted accurately. Specific primers in the conserved constant-segment region were used to synthesize first-strand cDNA for TCR alpha and beta chains. To control for contamination, each cDNA library was double barcoded with a SMART-Mk sample barcode plus Illumina barcodes. TruSeq adapter sequences and Illumina sample barcodes were added in two successive PCR steps. TCR alpha and beta cDNA libraries were sequenced on the Illumina HiSeq platform with custom primers. From the authors' description of their analysis: MiGEC was used to process raw reads and extract unique molecular identifiers, and MiXCR was used to find CDR3 positions. For each individual, recombination models were inferred using an EM algorithm with the repgenHMM and IGoR tools. Shared clonotypes were analyzed with the tcR package in R, and sharing was normalized by the product of cloneset sizes. To study raw recombination without the effects of thymic and clonal selection, out-of-frame nonproductive sequences were analyzed. TCRdb reworked the public reads: Q25 trimming with fastp, MiXCR clone assembly, productive beta chains retained. Rows merge per CDR3 protein into single entries with the most common DNA and genes. The V and J calls follow TCRdb's processing rather than the paper's. The sample includes about 530,000 distinct CDR3 sequences, with about 15% observed a single time. The biggest ten clones account for less than 0.5% of the sample.

The same data also went into a second study, on yellow fever vaccine responses in identical twins. The second study's authors report: The authors reported that the T cell response to vaccination in identical twins appeared partly convergent and partly personalized. In the study, vaccine-responding T cell clones were precisely tracked in identical twins.

Sequences were obtained from CD4+ T cells sorted from blood. The V and J segments used are TRBV5-6 and TRBJ1-2, and TRBD1 aligns with 8 junction nucleotides. This clonotype was sampled from a woman aged 18 to 35 in good health. CDR3 protein: CASSSGLDREHGYTF. The nucleotide sequence is given as TGTGCCAGCAGCTCGGGTCTGGACAGGGAACATGGCTACACCTTC.